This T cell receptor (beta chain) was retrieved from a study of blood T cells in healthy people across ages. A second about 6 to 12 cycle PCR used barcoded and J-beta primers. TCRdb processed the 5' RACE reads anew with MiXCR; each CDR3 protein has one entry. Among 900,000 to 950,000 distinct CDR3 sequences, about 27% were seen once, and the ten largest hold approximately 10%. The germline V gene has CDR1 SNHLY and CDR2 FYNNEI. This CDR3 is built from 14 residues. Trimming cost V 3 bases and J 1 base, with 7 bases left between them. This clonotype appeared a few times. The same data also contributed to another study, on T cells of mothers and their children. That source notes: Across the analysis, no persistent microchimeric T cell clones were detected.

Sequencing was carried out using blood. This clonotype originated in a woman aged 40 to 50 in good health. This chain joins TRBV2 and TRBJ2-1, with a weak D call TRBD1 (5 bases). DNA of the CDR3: TGTGCCAGCAGTGACAGGGAATCCTACAATGAGCAGTTCTTC. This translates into CASSDRESYNEQFF.